The TCR beta chain under discussion was sequenced for a study of CD8 T cells in Susac syndrome. When the RNA was reverse transcribed, random hexamers were used with an input of roughly 0.45 to 1 ug. immunoSEQ multiplex PCR amplified TCR beta CDR3 across 54 Vbeta, 13 Jbeta. TCRdb re-analysed the immunoSEQ multiplex PCR reads in MiXCR, keeping a single row per CDR3 protein. The profile shows 100,000 to 150,000 distinct CDR3 sequences, over 75% of them singletons. Findings of the study overall: The number of individuals included in the study's TCR sequencing and HLA analysis was acknowledged as relatively small.

A note on this clonotype: Its antigen is as yet unknown.

Between the trimmed V and J ends, which lost 2 bases and 4 bases, there was a span of 3 bases. This CDR3 has 12 amino acids. The germline V gene has CDR1 MNHEY and CDR2 SMNVEV (reference sequence). The sequenced target, TCR beta, came from blood CD8+ and CD4+ T cells. V and J are TRBV27 and TRBJ1-5; D unresolved. The receptor was derived from a human donor with multiple sclerosis. Sequences were obtained from CD8+ T cells from PBMCs. The CDR3: CASSLTNQPQHF. CDR3 in DNA: TGTGCCAGCAGTTTAACGAATCAGCCCCAGCATTTT.